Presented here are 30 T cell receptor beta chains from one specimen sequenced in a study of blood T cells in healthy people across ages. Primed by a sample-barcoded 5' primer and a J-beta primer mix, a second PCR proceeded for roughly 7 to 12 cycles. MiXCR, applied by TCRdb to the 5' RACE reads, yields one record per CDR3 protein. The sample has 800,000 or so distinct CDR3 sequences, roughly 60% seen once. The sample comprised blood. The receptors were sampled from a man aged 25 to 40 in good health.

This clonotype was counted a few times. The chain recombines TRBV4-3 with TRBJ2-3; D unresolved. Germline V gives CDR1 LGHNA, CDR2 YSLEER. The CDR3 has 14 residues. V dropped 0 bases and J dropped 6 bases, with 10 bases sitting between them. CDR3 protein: CASSQEWSTDTQYF. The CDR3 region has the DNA TGCGCCAGCAGCCAAGAATGGTCGACGGATACGCAGTATTTT.

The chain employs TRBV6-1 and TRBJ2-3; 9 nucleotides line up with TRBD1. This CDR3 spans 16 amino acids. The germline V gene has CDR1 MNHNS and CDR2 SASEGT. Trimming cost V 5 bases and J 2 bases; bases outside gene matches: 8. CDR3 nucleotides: TGTGCCAGCAGTTGGGGACAGGGACCACTCACAGATACGCAGTATTTT. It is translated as CASSWGQGPLTDTQYF.

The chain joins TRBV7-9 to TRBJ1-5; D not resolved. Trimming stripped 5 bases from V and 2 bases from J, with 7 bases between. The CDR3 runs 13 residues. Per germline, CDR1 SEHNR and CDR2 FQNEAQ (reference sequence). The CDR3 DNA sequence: TGTGCCAGCAGCGCCGAGGGCAATCAGCCCCAGCATTTT. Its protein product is CASSAEGNQPQHF.

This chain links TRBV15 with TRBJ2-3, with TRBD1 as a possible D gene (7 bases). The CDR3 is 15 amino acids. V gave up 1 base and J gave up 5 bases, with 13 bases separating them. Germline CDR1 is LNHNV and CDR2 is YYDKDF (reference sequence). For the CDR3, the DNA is TGTGCCACCAGCAGAGGTGGAGGGGGCGGAGATACGCAGTATTTT. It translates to CATSRGGGGGDTQYF.

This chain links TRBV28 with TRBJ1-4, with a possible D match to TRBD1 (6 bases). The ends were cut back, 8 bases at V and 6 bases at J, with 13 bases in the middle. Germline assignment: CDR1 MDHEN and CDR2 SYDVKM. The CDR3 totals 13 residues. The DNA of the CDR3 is TGTGCCAGCCAACAGGGTCGGGATGAAAAACTGTTTTTT. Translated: CASQQGRDEKLFF.

Here the CDR3 DNA reads TGCGCCAGCAGCTGGGAGGGAGACAGCAATCAGCCCCAGCATTTT. Translating gives CASSWEGDSNQPQHF. V and J are TRBV5-1 and TRBJ1-5; unclear D gene. CDR3 size: 15 residues. Germline CDR1 SGHRS, CDR2 YFSETQ. Trimming removed 3 bases from V and 1 base from J, with 11 bases in between. Filled out from reference TRBV5-1 and TRBJ1-5, the complete variable domain reads KAGVTQTPRYLIKTRGQQVTLSCSPISGHRSVSWYQQTPGQGLQFLFEYFSETQRNKGNFPGRFSGRQFSNSRSEMNVSTLELGDSALYLCASSWEGDSNQPQHFGDGTRLSIL.

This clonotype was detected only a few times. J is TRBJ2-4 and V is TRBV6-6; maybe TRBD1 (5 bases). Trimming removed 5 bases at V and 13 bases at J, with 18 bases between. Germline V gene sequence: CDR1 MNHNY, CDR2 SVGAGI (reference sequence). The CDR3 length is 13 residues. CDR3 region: CASSPAGWEEQYF. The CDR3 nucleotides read TGTGCCAGCAGTCCGGCAGGGTGGGAAGAGCAGTACTTC.

In nucleotides, the CDR3 is TGTGCCAGCAATCCCGGAGATCCCCTCCAGTACTTC. This translates into CASNPGDPLQYF. V is TRBV12-3 or TRBV12-4 and J is TRBJ2-5; D unclear. The CDR3 runs 12 residues. Trimming took off 7 bases at V and 10 bases at J, with 16 bases between the two ends.

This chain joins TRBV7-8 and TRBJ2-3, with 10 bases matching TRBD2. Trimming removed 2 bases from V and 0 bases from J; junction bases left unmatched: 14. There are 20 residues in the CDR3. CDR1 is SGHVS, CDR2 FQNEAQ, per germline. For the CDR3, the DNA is TGTGCCAGCAGCTTATATTCTTGGGCTAGCGGGGGTGCTAGCACAGATACGCAGTATTTT. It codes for CASSLYSWASGGASTDTQYF.

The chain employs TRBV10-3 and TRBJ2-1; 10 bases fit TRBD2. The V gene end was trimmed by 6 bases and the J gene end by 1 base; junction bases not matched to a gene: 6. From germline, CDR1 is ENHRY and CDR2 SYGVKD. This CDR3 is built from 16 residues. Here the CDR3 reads CAISRTSGESYNEQFF. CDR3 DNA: TGTGCCATCAGCCGAACTAGCGGGGAATCCTACAATGAGCAGTTCTTC.

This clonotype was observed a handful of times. The chain's CDR3 is CASSQVLAGEQETQYF. CDR3 sequence (DNA): TGTGCCAGCAGCCAAGTGTTAGCGGGGGAGCAAGAGACCCAGTACTTC. The chain employs TRBV4-2 and TRBJ2-5, with 9 bases fitting TRBD2. With 1 base clipped from V and 2 bases from J, the junction kept 5 bases outside the gene matches. This CDR3 spans 16 amino acids. In germline, CDR1 is LGHNA, CDR2 YNFKEQ.

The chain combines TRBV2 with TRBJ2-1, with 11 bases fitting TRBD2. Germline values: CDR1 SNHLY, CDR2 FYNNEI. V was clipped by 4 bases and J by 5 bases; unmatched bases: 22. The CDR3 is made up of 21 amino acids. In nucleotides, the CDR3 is TGTGCCAGCAGTGCCGCCCATAGCGGGGGGGTGGTAGTTACATGGGACAATGAGCAGTTCTTC. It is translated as CASSAAHSGGVVVTWDNEQFF.

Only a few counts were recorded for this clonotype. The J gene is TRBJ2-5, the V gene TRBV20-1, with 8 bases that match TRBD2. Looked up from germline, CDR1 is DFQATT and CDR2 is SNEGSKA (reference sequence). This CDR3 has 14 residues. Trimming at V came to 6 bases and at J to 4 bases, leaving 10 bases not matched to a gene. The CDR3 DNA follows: TGCAGTGCAGAGGGCGGGGGGCTGGGAGAGACCCAGTACTTC. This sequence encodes CSAEGGGLGETQYF.

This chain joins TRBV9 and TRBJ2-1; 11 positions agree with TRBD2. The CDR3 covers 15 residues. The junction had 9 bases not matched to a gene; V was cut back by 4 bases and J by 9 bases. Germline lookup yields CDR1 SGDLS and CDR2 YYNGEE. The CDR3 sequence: CASSPGSGGEGEQFF. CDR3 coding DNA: TGTGCCAGCAGCCCGGGTAGCGGGGGGGAAGGTGAGCAGTTCTTC.

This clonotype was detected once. The CDR3 DNA follows: TGTGCCAGCAGCCCAACAGGGGAGGTCTACGAGCAGTACTTC. Amino acids: CASSPTGEVYEQYF. The J gene is TRBJ2-5, the V gene TRBV7-8, with a possible D match to TRBD1 (7 bases). The J call is uncertain, as TRBJ2-7 better fits the DNA end. The CDR3 is 14 amino acids. Germline assignment: CDR1 SGHVS and CDR2 FQNEAQ.

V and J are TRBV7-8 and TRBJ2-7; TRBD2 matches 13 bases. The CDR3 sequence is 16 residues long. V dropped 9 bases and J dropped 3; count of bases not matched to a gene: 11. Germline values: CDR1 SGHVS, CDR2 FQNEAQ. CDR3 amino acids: CARTPWTSGGFYEQYF. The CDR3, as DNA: TGTGCCAGGACACCCTGGACTAGCGGGGGATTCTACGAGCAGTACTTC.

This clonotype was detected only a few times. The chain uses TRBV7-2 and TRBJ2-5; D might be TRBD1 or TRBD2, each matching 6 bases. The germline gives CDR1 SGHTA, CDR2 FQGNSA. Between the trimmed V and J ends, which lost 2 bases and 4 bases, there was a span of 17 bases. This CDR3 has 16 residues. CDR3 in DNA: TGTGCCAGCAGCTTACTCGCCAGGGGAGGTTCAGAGACCCAGTACTTC. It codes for CASSLLARGGSETQYF.

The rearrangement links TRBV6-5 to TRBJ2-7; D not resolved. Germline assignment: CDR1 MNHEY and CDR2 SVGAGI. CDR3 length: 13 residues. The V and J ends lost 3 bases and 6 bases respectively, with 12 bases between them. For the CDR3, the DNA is TGTGCCAGCAGTTATCATATAGTGGGCGAGCAGTACTTC. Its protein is CASSYHIVGEQYF.

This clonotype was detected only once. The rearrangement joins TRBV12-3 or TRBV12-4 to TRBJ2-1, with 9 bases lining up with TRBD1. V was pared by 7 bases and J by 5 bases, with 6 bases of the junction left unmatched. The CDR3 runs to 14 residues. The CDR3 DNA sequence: TGTGCCAGCATAAGACAGGGGGGCGACAATGAGCAGTTCTTC. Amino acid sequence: CASIRQGGDNEQFF.

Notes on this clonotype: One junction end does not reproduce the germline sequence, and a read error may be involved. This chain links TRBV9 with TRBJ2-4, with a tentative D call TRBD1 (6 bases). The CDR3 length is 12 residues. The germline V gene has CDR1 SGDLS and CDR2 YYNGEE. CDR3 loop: CASSGGRDIQYF. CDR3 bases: TGTGCCAGCAGCGGGGGACGGGACATCCAGTACTTC.

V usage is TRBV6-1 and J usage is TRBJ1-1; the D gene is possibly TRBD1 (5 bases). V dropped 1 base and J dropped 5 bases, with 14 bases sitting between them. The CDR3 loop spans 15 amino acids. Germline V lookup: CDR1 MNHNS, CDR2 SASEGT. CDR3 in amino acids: CASSEGIGVSTEAFF. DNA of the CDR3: TGTGCCAGCAGTGAAGGAATAGGGGTGTCGACTGAAGCTTTCTTT.

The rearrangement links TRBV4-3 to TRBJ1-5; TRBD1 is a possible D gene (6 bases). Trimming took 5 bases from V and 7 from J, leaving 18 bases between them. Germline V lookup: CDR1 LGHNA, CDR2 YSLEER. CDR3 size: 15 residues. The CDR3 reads CASSWTWQGNQPQHF. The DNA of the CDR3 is TGCGCCAGCAGCTGGACGTGGCAGGGGAACCAGCCCCAGCATTTT.

CDR3 bases: TGTGCCAGCAGTTTACCCAAAGGGGGCTTAAATTCACCCCTCCACTTT. It yields the protein CASSLPKGGLNSPLHF. V is TRBV28 and J is TRBJ1-6, with 7 nucleotides matching TRBD1. The CDR3 is 16 amino acids. Germline loops: CDR1 MDHEN, CDR2 SYDVKM. V lost 2 bases, J lost 7 bases, and 8 bases stayed unmatched. The variable domain in full, completed from reference TRBV28 and TRBJ1-6, reads DVKVTQSSRYLVKRTGEKVFLECVQDMDHENMFWYRQDPGLGLRLIYFSYDVKMKEKGDIPEGYSVSREKKERFSLILESASTNQTSMYLCASSLPKGGLNSPLHFGNGTRLTVT.

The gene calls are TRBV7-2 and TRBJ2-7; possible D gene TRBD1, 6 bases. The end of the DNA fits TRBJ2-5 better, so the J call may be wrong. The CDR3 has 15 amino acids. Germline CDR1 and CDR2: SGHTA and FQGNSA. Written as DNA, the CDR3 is TGTGCCAGCAGCTTTTGGACAGAGCTCCAAGAGACCCAGTACTTC. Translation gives CASSFWTELQETQYF.

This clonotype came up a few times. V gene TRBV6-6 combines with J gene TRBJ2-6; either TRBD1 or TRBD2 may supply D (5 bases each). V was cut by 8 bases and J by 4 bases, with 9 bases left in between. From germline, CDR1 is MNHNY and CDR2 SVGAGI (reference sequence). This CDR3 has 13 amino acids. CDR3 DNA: TGTGCCAGCGCCGGGGCCGGGGCCAACGTCCTGACTTTC. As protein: CASAGAGANVLTF.

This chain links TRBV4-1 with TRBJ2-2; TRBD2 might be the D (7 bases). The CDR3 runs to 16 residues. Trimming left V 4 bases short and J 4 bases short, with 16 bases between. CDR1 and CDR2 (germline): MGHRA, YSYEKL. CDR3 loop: CASSPGGTRSTGELFF. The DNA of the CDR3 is TGCGCCAGCAGCCCCGGGGGGACAAGGAGCACCGGGGAGCTGTTTTTT.

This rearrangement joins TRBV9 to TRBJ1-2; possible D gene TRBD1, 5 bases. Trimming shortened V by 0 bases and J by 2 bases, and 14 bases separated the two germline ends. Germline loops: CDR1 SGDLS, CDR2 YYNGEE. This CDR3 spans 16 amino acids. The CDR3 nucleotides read TGTGCCAGCAGCGTAGTGTATGGGGGAGTCAACTATGGCTACACCTTC. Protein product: CASSVVYGGVNYGYTF.

In DNA form, the CDR3 reads TGTGCCAGCAGTGAAGCCACAGGGTTCAACCAGCCCCAGCATTTT. This gives the protein CASSEATGFNQPQHF. The V and J genes are TRBV6-1 and TRBJ1-5, with a possible D match to TRBD1 (6 bases). Germline assignment: CDR1 MNHNS and CDR2 SASEGT. CDR3 length: 15 residues. V shed 0 bases and J shed 7 bases, with 13 bases lying between them.

CDR3 in DNA: TGTGCCAGCAGCCTTGGGACAGCCTACCTCCGTGATGAAGCTTTCTTT. The encoded protein is CASSLGTAYLRDEAFF. This chain joins TRBV9 and TRBJ1-1; 7 bases agree with TRBD1. CDR3 length: 16 amino acids. With V trimmed by 4 bases and J by 7 bases, 16 bases remained unmatched. The germline gives CDR1 SGDLS, CDR2 YYNGEE.

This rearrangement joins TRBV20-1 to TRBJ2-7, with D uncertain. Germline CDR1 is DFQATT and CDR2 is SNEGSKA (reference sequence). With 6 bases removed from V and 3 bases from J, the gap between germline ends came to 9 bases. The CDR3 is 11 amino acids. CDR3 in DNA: TGCAGTGCCCCCATGGGCTACGAGCAGTACTTC. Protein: CSAPMGYEQYF.